The T cell receptor (beta chain) described here comes from a study of beta chain features in type 1 diabetes. In the study overall: Patient and healthy donor groups were alike in age, gender and cell yields.

Study-wide findings and caveats: The cDNA sequencing approach could over-represent high-TCR-expressing cells. For type 1 diabetes patients, VDJ junctions showed fewer insertions and more deletions. Patients showed naive, central memory and Treg TCRB repertoires that appeared more similar than those of healthy donors.

Sequencing targeted expressed TCRB transcripts, as all isolated RNA had been reverse transcribed. The table came from immunoSEQ multiplex PCR; TCRdb's copy has only in-frame clones and leaves some out. The sample consists of roughly 25,000 clones, approximately 74% of them appearing once. Note on this clone: As yet, its antigen is unknown.

Germline CDR1 is PRHDT and CDR2 is FYEKMQ (reference sequence). Trimming removed 5 bases from V and 5 bases from J; junction bases left unmatched: 16. This CDR3 comprises 17 residues. V usage is TRBV13 and J usage is TRBJ2-5, with 8 bases matching TRBD1. The sample comprised Tregs from blood. The sequence was obtained from a woman in her 40s in good health. This CDR3 is CASSLNGRQGRRETQYF. The CDR3 DNA reads as TGTGCCAGCAGCCTAAATGGTCGACAGGGGCGAAGGGAGACCCAGTACTTC.